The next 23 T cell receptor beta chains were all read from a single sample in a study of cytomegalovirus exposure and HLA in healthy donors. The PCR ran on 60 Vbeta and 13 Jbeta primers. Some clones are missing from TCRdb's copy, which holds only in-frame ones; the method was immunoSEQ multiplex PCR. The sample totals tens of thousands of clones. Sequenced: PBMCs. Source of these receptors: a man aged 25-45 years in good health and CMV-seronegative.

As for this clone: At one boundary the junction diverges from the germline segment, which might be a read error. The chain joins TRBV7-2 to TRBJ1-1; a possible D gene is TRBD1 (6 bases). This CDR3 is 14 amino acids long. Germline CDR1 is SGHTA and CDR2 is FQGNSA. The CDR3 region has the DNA TGTGCCAGCAGCTCCCCGCAGGGGACCACTGAAGATTTCTTT. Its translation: CASSSPQGTTEDFF.

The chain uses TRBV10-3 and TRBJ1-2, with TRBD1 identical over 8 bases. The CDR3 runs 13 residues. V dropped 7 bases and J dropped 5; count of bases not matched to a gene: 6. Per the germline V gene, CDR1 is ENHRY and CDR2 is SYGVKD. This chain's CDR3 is CAIKMDREYGYTF. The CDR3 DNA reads TGTGCCATCAAGATGGACAGGGAGTATGGCTACACCTTC.

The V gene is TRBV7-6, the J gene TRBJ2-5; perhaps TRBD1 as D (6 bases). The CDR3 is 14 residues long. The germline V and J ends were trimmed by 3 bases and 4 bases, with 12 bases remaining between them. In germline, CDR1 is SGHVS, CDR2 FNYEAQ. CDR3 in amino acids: CASSFRGLGETQYF. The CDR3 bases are TGTGCCAGCAGCTTTAGGGGGTTGGGAGAGACCCAGTACTTC.

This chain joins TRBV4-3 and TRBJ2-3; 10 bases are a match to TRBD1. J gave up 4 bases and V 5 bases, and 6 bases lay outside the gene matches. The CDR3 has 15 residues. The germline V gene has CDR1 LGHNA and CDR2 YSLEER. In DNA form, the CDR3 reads TGCGCCAGCAGCGAGACAGGGGGCGCATCAGATACGCAGTATTTT. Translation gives CASSETGGASDTQYF.

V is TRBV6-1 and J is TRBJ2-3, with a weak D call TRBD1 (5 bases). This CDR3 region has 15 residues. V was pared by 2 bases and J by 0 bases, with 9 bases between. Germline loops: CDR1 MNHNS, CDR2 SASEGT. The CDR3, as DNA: TGTGCCAGCAGTGAATACAGGAGAAGCACAGATACGCAGTATTTT. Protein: CASSEYRRSTDTQYF.

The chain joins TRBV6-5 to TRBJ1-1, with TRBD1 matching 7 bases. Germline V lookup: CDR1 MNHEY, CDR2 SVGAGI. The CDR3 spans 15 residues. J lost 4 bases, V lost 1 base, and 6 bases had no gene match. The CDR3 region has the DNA TGTGCCAGCAGTTACTTTAGACAGGGTGTCACTGAAGCTTTCTTT. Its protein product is CASSYFRQGVTEAFF.

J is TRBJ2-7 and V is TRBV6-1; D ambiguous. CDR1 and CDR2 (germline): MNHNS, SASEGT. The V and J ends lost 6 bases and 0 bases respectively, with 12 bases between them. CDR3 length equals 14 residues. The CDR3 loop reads CASSGDFTSYEQYF. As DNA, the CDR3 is TGTGCCAGCAGCGGAGATTTTACCTCCTACGAGCAGTACTTC.

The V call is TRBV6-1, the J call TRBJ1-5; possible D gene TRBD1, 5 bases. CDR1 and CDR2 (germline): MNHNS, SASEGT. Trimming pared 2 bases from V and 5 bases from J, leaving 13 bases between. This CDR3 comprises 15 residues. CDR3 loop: CASSESLRGDQPQHF. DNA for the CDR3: TGTGCCAGCAGTGAAAGCTTAAGGGGCGATCAGCCCCAGCATTTT.

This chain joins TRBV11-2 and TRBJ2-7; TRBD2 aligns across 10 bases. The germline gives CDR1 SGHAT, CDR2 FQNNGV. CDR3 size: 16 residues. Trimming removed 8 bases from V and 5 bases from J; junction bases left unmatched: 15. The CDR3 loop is CASGRIAGGAFHEQYF. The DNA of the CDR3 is TGTGCCAGCGGCCGTATAGCGGGGGGCGCATTCCACGAGCAGTACTTC.

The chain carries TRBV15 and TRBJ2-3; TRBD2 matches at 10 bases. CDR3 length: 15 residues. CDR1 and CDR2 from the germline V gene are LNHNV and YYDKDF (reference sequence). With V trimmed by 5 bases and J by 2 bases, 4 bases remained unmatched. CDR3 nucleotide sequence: TGTGCCACCAGCCTAGGACTAGCGGTCACAGATACGCAGTATTTT. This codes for CATSLGLAVTDTQYF.

The CDR3 DNA is TGCGCCAGCAGCCAAGCGGGAGGCCGGGGCAATGAGCAGTTCTTC. This translates into CASSQAGGRGNEQFF. The chain has TRBV4-1 and TRBJ2-1; 7 positions agree with TRBD2. This CDR3 spans 15 amino acids. Germline-derived CDR1 and CDR2 are MGHRA and YSYEKL. V shed 1 base, J shed 6 bases, and the junction held 6 bases outside the gene matches.

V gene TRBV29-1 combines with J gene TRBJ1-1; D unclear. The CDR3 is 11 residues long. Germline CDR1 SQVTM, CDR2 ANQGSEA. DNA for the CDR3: TGCTCTACTCCGGGTGACACTGAAGCTTTCTTT. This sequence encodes CSTPGDTEAFF.

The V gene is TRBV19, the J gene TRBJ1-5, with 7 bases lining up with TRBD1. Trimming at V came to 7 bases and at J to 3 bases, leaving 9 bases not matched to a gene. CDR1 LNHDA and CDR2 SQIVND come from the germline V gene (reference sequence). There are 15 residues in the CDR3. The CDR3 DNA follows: TGTGCCAGTAAGGTAGGACAGGCAAACAATCAGCCCCAGCATTTT. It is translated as CASKVGQANNQPQHF.

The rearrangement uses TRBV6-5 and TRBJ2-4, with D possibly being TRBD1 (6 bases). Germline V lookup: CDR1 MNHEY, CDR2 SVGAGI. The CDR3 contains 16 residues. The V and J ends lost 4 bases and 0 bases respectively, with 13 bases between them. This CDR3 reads CASSSHRTVAKNIQYF. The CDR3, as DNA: TGTGCCAGCAGTTCCCACCGGACAGTAGCCAAAAACATTCAGTACTTC.

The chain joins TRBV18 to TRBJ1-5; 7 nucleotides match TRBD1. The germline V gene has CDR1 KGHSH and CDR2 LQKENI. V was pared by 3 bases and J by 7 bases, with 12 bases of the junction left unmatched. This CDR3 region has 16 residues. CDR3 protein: CASSPLPQGKGQPQHF. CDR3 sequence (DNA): TGTGCCAGCTCACCCCTCCCACAGGGGAAGGGGCAGCCCCAGCATTTT.

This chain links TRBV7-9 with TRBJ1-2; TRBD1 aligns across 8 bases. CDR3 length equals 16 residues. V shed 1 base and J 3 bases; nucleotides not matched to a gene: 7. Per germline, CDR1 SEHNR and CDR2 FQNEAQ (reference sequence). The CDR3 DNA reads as TGTGCCAGCAGCTTAGGGACCGGACAGGGCGACTATGGCTACACCTTC. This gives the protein CASSLGTGQGDYGYTF.

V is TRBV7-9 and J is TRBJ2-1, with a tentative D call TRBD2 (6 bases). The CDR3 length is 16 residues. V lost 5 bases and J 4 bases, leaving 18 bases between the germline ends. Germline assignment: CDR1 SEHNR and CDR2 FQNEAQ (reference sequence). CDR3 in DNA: TGTGCCAGCAGCGGGGGTTCTGGAGGGGTTTACAATGAGCAGTTCTTC. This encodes CASSGGSGGVYNEQFF.

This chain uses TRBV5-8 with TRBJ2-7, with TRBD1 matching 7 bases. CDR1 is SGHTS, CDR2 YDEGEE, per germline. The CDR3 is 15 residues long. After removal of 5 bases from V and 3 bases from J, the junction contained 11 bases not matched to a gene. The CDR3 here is CASSTTGTELYEQYF. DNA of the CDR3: TGTGCCAGCAGTACGACCGGGACAGAGCTCTACGAGCAGTACTTC.

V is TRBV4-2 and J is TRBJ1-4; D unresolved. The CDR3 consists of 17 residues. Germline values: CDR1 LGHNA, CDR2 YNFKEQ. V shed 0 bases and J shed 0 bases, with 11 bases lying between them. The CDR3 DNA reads TGTGCCAGCAGCCAAGATCCGGACGGGGCAACTAATGAAAAACTGTTTTTT. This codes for CASSQDPDGATNEKLFF.

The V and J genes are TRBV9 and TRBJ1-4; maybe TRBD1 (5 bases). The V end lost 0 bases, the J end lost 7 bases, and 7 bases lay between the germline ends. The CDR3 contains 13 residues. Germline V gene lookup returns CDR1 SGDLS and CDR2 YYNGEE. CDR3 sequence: CASSVGGREKLFF. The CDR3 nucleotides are TGTGCCAGCAGCGTAGGGGGCCGTGAAAAACTGTTTTTT.

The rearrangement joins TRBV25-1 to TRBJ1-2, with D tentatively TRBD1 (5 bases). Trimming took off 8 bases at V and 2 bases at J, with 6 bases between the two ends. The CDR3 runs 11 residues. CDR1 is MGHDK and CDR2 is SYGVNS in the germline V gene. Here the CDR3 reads CASGGNYGYTF. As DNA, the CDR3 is TGTGCCAGCGGGGGGAACTATGGCTACACCTTC.

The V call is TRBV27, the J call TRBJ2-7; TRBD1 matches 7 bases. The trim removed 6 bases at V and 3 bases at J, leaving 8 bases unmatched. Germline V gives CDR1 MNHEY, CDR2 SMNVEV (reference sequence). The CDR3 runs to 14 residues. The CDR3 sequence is CASSHEGAVYEQYF. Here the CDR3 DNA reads TGTGCCAGCAGCCATGAGGGGGCTGTCTACGAGCAGTACTTC.

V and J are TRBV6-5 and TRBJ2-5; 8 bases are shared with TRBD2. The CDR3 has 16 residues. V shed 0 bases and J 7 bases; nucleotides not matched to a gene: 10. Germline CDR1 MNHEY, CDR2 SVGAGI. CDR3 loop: CASSYSSGLGRPTQYF. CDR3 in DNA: TGTGCCAGCAGTTACTCCTCGGGACTAGGGCGGCCGACCCAGTACTTC.